The 25 T cell receptor beta chains given below trace back to one sample, sequenced in a study of beta chain features in type 1 diabetes. Expressed TCRB transcripts got sequenced, as all isolated RNA was reverse transcribed. TCRdb's copy holds only in-frame clones and misses some; the assay was immunoSEQ multiplex PCR. The sample lists 680,000 or so clones; 15% to 18% were seen once. The sample taken for sequencing was naive CD4+ T cells from blood. Receptors originate from a man younger than 35 in good health.

A word on this clone: Other DNA sequences in the sample encode the same CDR3. V gene TRBV7-3 combines with J gene TRBJ1-1; D is perhaps TRBD1 (5 bases). Trimming stripped 5 bases from V and 5 bases from J, with 18 bases between. CDR1 is SGHTA and CDR2 is FQGTGA in the germline V gene. This CDR3 has 15 amino acids. CDR3 protein: CASSPGTDWGTEAFF. The CDR3 bases are TGTGCCAGCAGCCCGGGAACCGACTGGGGGACTGAAGCTTTCTTT.

This clone was seen a handful of times. V gene TRBV7-3 combines with J gene TRBJ1-6, with D possibly TRBD1 on 6 matching bases. This CDR3 comprises 14 residues. Germline V CDR1 and CDR2: SGHTA, FQGTGA. Trimming cost V 1 base and J 7 bases, with 8 bases left between them. The DNA of the CDR3 is TGTGCCAGCAGCTTAAGGGGGCAGAATTCACCCCTCCACTTT. The encoded protein is CASSLRGQNSPLHF. Together with reference TRBV7-3 and TRBJ1-6, the CDR3 gives the full variable domain: GAGVSQTPSNKVTEKGKYVELRCDPISGHTALYWYRQSLGQGPEFLIYFQGTGAADDSGLPNDRFFAVRPEGSVSTLKIQRTERGDSAVYLCASSLRGQNSPLHFGNGTRLTVT.

This clone was seen only a few times. This chain connects TRBV11-1 to TRBJ2-1, with D possibly being TRBD2 (5 bases). CDR1 and CDR2 from the germline V gene are SGHAT and FQDESV (reference sequence). The V and J ends lost 2 bases and 9 bases respectively, with 14 bases between them. The CDR3 length is 14 residues. The chain's CDR3 is CASSLKQSRGEQFF. The CDR3, as DNA: TGTGCCAGCAGCTTAAAACAGTCTCGGGGTGAGCAGTTCTTC. Looking up the rest from reference TRBV11-1 and TRBJ2-1 gives the full variable domain: EAEVAQSPRYKITEKSQAVAFWCDPISGHATLYWYRQILGQGPELLVQFQDESVVDDSQLPKDRFSAERLKGVDSTLKIQPAELGDSAMYLCASSLKQSRGEQFFGPGTRLTVL.

The chain has TRBV9 and TRBJ1-3; D is uncertain. Trimming removed 0 bases from V and 0 bases from J, with 4 bases in between. CDR3 length: 14 residues. The germline V gene has CDR1 SGDLS and CDR2 YYNGEE. CDR3 nucleotides: TGTGCCAGCAGCGTAGACACCTCTGGAAACACCATATATTTT. Its translation: CASSVDTSGNTIYF. Filled out from reference TRBV9 and TRBJ1-3, the complete variable domain reads DSGVTQTPKHLITATGQRVTLRCSPRSGDLSVYWYQQSLDQGLQFLIQYYNGEERAKGNILERFSAQQFPDLHSELNLSSLELGDSALYFCASSVDTSGNTIYFGEGSWLTVV.

This clone has a handful of counts. The chain combines TRBV5-1 with TRBJ2-7; D might be TRBD2 (6 bases). The CDR3 consists of 15 residues. CDR1 is SGHRS and CDR2 is YFSETQ in the germline V gene. The V end lost 0 bases, the J end lost 0 bases, and 10 bases lay between the germline ends. CDR3 in DNA: TGCGCCAGCAGCTTGGTACTAGCTTCCTCCTACGAGCAGTACTTC. Protein sequence: CASSLVLASSYEQYF. Looking up the rest from reference TRBV5-1 and TRBJ2-7 gives the full variable domain: KAGVTQTPRYLIKTRGQQVTLSCSPISGHRSVSWYQQTPGQGLQFLFEYFSETQRNKGNFPGRFSGRQFSNSRSEMNVSTLELGDSALYLCASSLVLASSYEQYFGPGTRLTVT.

The DNA of the CDR3 is TGTGCCAGCAGCTTTTCTCGGCGGTCCTATGGCTACACCTTC. It specifies CASSFSRRSYGYTF. The chain links TRBV11-2 to TRBJ1-2; no reliable D call. Trimming took 3 bases from V and 4 from J, leaving 12 bases between them. CDR1 and CDR2 (germline): SGHAT, FQNNGV. The CDR3 runs to 14 residues.

This clone was recorded a few times. The genes are TRBV2 and TRBJ2-7; no reliable D call. Germline assignment: CDR1 SNHLY and CDR2 FYNNEI. V lost 1 base to trimming and J lost 5 bases, with 6 bases between them. The CDR3 is 12 residues long. This CDR3 is CASSEVWNEQYF. The CDR3 nucleotides are TGTGCCAGCAGTGAAGTTTGGAACGAGCAGTACTTC.

To note about this clone: A read error is possible here, since a much larger clone lies one base away. This chain joins TRBV7-9 and TRBJ2-7; D is ambiguous. Germline V gives CDR1 SEHNR, CDR2 FQNEAQ (reference sequence). V shed 3 bases and J shed 2 bases, with 2 bases lying between them. The CDR3 consists of 11 residues. The CDR3 DNA follows: TGTGCCAGCAGCTTCGCCTACGAGCAGTACTTC. This encodes CASSFAYEQYF.

This clone was seen a few times. The chain uses TRBV6-5 and TRBJ1-3; D call uncertain. The V end was cut by 0 bases, the J end by 0 bases, with 9 bases between. Germline V gene lookup returns CDR1 MNHEY and CDR2 SVGAGI. The length of the CDR3 is 16 residues. In DNA form, the CDR3 reads TGTGCCAGCAGTTACTCTGGTTCTTCCTCTGGAAACACCATATATTTT. Translation: CASSYSGSSSGNTIYF.

This clone has just a few counts. The rearrangement uses TRBV7-2 and TRBJ1-1; D gene uncertain. Deletions cut 5 bases from V and 0 bases from J, with 13 bases between. The CDR3 extends over 15 amino acids. Germline CDR1 SGHTA, CDR2 FQGNSA. CDR3 region: CASSRATGLNTEAFF. CDR3 DNA sequence: TGTGCCAGCAGCCGGGCGACCGGCTTGAACACTGAAGCTTTCTTT.

The J gene is TRBJ1-5, the V gene TRBV2; D might be TRBD1 (6 bases). Per the germline V gene, CDR1 is SNHLY and CDR2 is FYNNEI. The CDR3 is made up of 15 amino acids. V was cut by 4 bases and J by 2 bases, with 12 bases left in between. CDR3 residues: CASSGIPGGNQPQHF. In nucleotides, the CDR3 is TGTGCCAGCAGTGGGATCCCAGGGGGCAATCAGCCCCAGCATTTT.

This clone was seen at least ten times. The rearrangement uses TRBV10-3 and TRBJ2-1; 12 nucleotides align to TRBD2. Per the germline V gene, CDR1 is ENHRY and CDR2 is SYGVKD. V was clipped by 6 bases and J by 0 bases; unmatched bases: 0. CDR3 size: 15 residues. CDR3 sequence (DNA): TGTGCCATCAGGACTAGCGGGAGCTCCTACAATGAGCAGTTCTTC. It translates to CAIRTSGSSYNEQFF.

The chain employs TRBV30 and TRBJ1-1; weak D call: TRBD1 (6 bases). Germline CDR1 and CDR2: GTSNPN and SVGIG (reference sequence). V lost 2 bases and J lost 4, with 8 bases in between. The CDR3 contains 12 residues. The CDR3 coding sequence is TGTGCCTGGAGTCTAGGGGGCACTGAAGCTTTCTTT. Translated, it gives CAWSLGGTEAFF.

This clone occurred a few times. This chain uses TRBV30 with TRBJ1-2; D not certain. The CDR3 runs to 14 residues. CDR1 is GTSNPN, CDR2 SVGIG, per germline (reference sequence). V was pared by 0 bases and J by 7 bases, with 15 bases between. CDR3 sequence (DNA): TGTGCCTGGAGTGTAGGGCCGACGGCCCCTGGCTACACCTTC. Translated: CAWSVGPTAPGYTF. The whole variable domain, filled in from reference TRBV30 and TRBJ1-2, reads SQTIHQWPATLVQPVGSPLSLECTVEGTSNPNLYWYRQAAGRGLQLLFYSVGIGQISSEVPQNLSASRPQDRQFILSSKKLLLSDSGFYLCAWSVGPTAPGYTFGSGTRLTVV.

The CDR3 bases are TGTGCCAGCAGCTTGGGAGGGTTTTCGAGTGGCACCGGGGAGCTGTTTTTT. Translated, it gives CASSLGGFSSGTGELFF. The rearrangement joins TRBV5-4 to TRBJ2-2; the D gene is possibly TRBD2 (5 bases). Looked up from germline, CDR1 is SGHNT and CDR2 is YYREEE (reference sequence). CDR3 length: 17 amino acids. The V end lost 0 bases, the J end lost 4 bases, and 16 bases lay between the germline ends.

This clone was counted a few times. The chain links TRBV28 to TRBJ2-5, with D tentatively TRBD1 or TRBD2 (6 bases each). CDR1 and CDR2 from the germline V gene are MDHEN and SYDVKM. Between the trimmed V and J ends, which lost 6 bases and 4 bases, there was a span of 18 bases. This CDR3 is built from 15 residues. CDR3: CASRGLGGESETQYF. CDR3 coding DNA: TGTGCCAGCAGGGGGCTGGGGGGCGAGTCAGAGACCCAGTACTTC.

V gene TRBV5-1 combines with J gene TRBJ2-4, with D tentatively TRBD1 (5 bases). Germline CDR1 and CDR2: SGHRS and YFSETQ. Trimming took 0 bases from V and 4 from J, leaving 8 bases between them. This CDR3 contains 14 residues. CDR3 in amino acids: CASSLGTKKNIQYF. CDR3 DNA: TGCGCCAGCAGCTTGGGGACAAAAAAAAACATTCAGTACTTC.

The chain is built from TRBV10-3 and TRBJ1-2, with D tentatively TRBD1 (5 bases). This CDR3 is 14 amino acids long. CDR1 is ENHRY and CDR2 is SYGVKD in the germline V gene. V gave up 0 bases and J gave up 4 bases, with 9 bases separating them. The CDR3: CAISESRGTYGYTF. CDR3 in DNA: TGTGCCATCAGTGAGTCGAGGGGCACCTATGGCTACACCTTC.

The chain is built from TRBV7-2 and TRBJ1-5; the D is unclear. CDR3 length: 17 amino acids. Germline loops: CDR1 SGHTA, CDR2 FQGNSA. V was pared by 1 base and J by 0 bases, with 13 bases between. CDR3 region: CASSLVGQIYSNQPQHF. CDR3 nucleotide sequence: TGTGCCAGCAGCTTAGTAGGGCAGATTTATAGCAATCAGCCCCAGCATTTT.

This clone was counted a few times. CDR3 DNA: TGTGCCAGCAGCTTAGTTGCCCTCAACACCGGGGAGCTGTTTTTT. Protein: CASSLVALNTGELFF. This chain connects TRBV7-2 to TRBJ2-2, with D hard to call. V was clipped by 1 base and J by 2 bases, with 8 bases between them. Germline V CDR1 and CDR2: SGHTA, FQGNSA. The CDR3 is 15 residues long.

This clone was detected only a few times. This chain joins TRBV6-1 and TRBJ1-3, with a tentative D call TRBD1 (6 bases). V lost 3 bases to trimming and J lost 4 bases, with 19 bases between them. This CDR3 region has 17 residues. Germline loops: CDR1 MNHNS, CDR2 SASEGT. The CDR3 nucleotides are TGTGCCAGCAGTGACCTAGGCTTCAGGGGTGGAGGAAACACCATATATTTT. This codes for CASSDLGFRGGGNTIYF.

The gene calls are TRBV6-5 and TRBJ2-2, with D tentatively TRBD2 (6 bases). Germline V gene sequence: CDR1 MNHEY, CDR2 SVGAGI. Deletions cut 6 bases from V and 7 bases from J, with 18 bases between. The CDR3 loop spans 15 amino acids. Here the CDR3 DNA reads TGTGCCAGCAGGCCCCCGGGGGTCAAAGGCGGGGAGCTGTTTTTT. It specifies CASRPPGVKGGELFF.

This clone was found a few times. The genes are TRBV4-1 and TRBJ2-7, with 7 bases identical to TRBD1. The CDR3 extends over 16 amino acids. Germline V gene lookup returns CDR1 MGHRA and CDR2 YSYEKL. J was trimmed by 1 base and V by 2 bases; bases with no gene match: 8. The CDR3: CASSQPRQGLSYEQYF. CDR3 DNA sequence: TGCGCCAGCAGCCAACCTAGACAGGGCCTATCCTACGAGCAGTACTTC.

This clone was counted only a few times. DNA for the CDR3: TGCAGCGTTTCAGGGAGCTCCTACAATGAGCAGTTCTTC. Translating gives CSVSGSSYNEQFF. This chain joins TRBV29-1 and TRBJ2-1, with D perhaps given as TRBD1 or TRBD2 (5 bases each). The CDR3 is 13 residues long. With 5 bases removed from V and 0 bases from J, the gap between germline ends came to 8 bases. Germline loops: CDR1 SQVTM, CDR2 ANQGSEA.

A few counts support this clone. The chain is built from TRBV7-3 and TRBJ2-3, with 9 bases fitting TRBD2. Per the germline V gene, CDR1 is SGHTA and CDR2 is FQGTGA. The V segment lost 4 bases and the J segment 3 bases; nucleotides outside the gene matches: 5. This CDR3 region has 15 residues. DNA for the CDR3: TGTGCCAGCAGCTGGAGCGGGGGGTCTACAGATACGCAGTATTTT. Encoded protein: CASSWSGGSTDTQYF.